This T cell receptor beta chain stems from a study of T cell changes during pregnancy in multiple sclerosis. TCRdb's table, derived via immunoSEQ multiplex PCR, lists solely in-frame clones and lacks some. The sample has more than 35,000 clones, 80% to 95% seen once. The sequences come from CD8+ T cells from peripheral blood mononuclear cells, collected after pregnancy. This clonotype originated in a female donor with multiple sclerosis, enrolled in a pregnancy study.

The CDR3 spells CASSLIGLQETQYF. The DNA for the CDR3 is TGTGCCAGCAGCTTAATTGGACTACAAGAGACCCAGTACTTC. This chain connects TRBV7-9 to TRBJ2-5, with D possibly matching TRBD2 (6 bases). Germline V gene data show CDR1 as SEHNR and CDR2 as FQNEAQ (reference sequence). The CDR3 is 14 amino acids. Between the trimmed V and J ends, which lost 2 bases and 2 bases, there was a span of 9 bases.